This TCR beta chain was identified during a study of blood T cell repertoires in COVID-19. About the study: T cells, B-cell-depleted T cells, or PBMCs supplied cDNA or gDNA.

Original processing notes: It was from reference gene primer amplification that nucleated cell counts were estimated. Produced via immunoSEQ multiplex PCR; TCRdb's table is partial and in-frame only. Clonal size and the V and J genes are those of that table, whereas D and trimming came from the DNA. The table shows more than 25,000 clones, with about 88% occurring only once. The length of the CDR3 is 15 residues. Trimming at V came to 2 bases and at J to 5 bases, leaving 4 bases not matched to a gene. Germline V gene lookup returns CDR1 KGHSH and CDR2 LQKENI. The TCR originated in a man between 65 and 85 years old with active or convalescent COVID-19. The chain has TRBV18 and TRBJ2-3; 10 bases are a match to TRBD1. Sequenced: peripheral blood. CDR3 loop: CASSPRTGGVDTQYF. The CDR3 nucleotides are TGTGCCAGCTCACCAAGGACAGGGGGTGTAGATACGCAGTATTTT.